Given below is one T cell receptor (beta chain) in context. The sample comes from a study of T cell responses to AZD1222 COVID-19 vaccine. TCRdb's table, derived via immunoSEQ multiplex PCR, lists solely in-frame clones and lacks some. The profile shows roughly 180,000 clones, 70% to 90% of them singletons. V was trimmed by 0 bases and J by 8 bases, leaving 11 bases between them. CDR1 is MNHEY, CDR2 SVGAGI, per germline. The CDR3 consists of 14 residues. This specimen was peripheral blood, taken on day 0 of AZD1222 vaccination. The chain combines TRBV6-5 with TRBJ2-1, with a possible D match to TRBD2 (6 bases). The clonotype was recovered from an adult in good health. CDR3 protein: CASSYSGGSDEQFF. The CDR3 DNA is TGTGCCAGCAGTTACTCGGGAGGCAGCGATGAGCAGTTCTTC.